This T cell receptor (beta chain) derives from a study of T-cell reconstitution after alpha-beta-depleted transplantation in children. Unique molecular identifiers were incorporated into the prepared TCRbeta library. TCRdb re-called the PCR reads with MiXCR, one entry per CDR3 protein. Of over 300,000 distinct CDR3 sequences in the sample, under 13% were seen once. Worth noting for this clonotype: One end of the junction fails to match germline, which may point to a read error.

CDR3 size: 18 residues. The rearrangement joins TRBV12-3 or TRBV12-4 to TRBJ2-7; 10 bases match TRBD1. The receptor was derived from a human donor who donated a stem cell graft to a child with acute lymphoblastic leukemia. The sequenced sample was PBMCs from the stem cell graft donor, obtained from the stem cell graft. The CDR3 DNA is TGTACCAGCTGTTTTGGGACAGGGGTCCAAAAGGGCTCCTACGAGCAGTACTTC. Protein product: CTSCFGTGVQKGSYEQYF.